This T cell receptor (beta chain) was observed in a study of blood T cell repertoires in COVID-19. Across the study: Sites in the United States, Italy and Spain provided acute and convalescent COVID-19 samples. The analysed material was cDNA or gDNA that came from T cells, B-cell-depleted T cells, or PBMCs.

Methods used by the authors: For nucleated cells, counts were estimated from reference gene primer amplification. Measured with immunoSEQ multiplex PCR; TCRdb has only the in-frame clones, and not every one. The DNA was the basis for D and trimming; V, J and clone size are from that table. The sample lists 150,000 to 200,000 clones; 60% to 80% were seen once. The germline V gene encodes CDR1 LNHDA and CDR2 SQIVND (reference sequence). The CDR3 contains 15 residues. The V end was cut by 3 bases, the J end by 0 bases, with 12 bases between. Sequences were obtained from peripheral blood. The sequence derives from a woman between 65 and 79 years old with acute or convalescent COVID-19. The rearrangement links TRBV19 to TRBJ2-7; TRBD2 might be the D (5 bases). The CDR3 region is CASSISQGGSYEQYF. DNA of the CDR3: TGTGCCAGTAGTATTTCCCAAGGAGGCTCCTACGAGCAGTACTTC.